The rows below give T cell receptor beta chains drawn from one sample of a study of shared clonotypes between healthy human individuals. The data were produced by immunoSEQ multiplex PCR, yet TCRdb's version contains in-frame clones alone and is incomplete. The sample comprises some 2.3 million clones, approximately 93% of which are singletons, and under 0.45% rests with the top ten. Sequences were obtained from naive CD4+ T cells from PBMCs. The receptors were gathered from a man aged 18 to 30 in good health. Some clones in this sample may be carry-over from other donors' samples. Both conserved end residues are part of each CDR3. The order of the fields is J gene, CDR3 length, V gene, clone size, D gene, CDR3 protein, CDR3 DNA. D genes are given only for firm matches. A row's size may be missing; if present it is once, few, many or a size class.

j_call: TRBJ2-3; cdr3_length: 14; v_call: TRBV4-3; clone_size: NA; d_call: NA; cdr3_aa: CASSQDIGPRRQYF; cdr3_nt: TGCGCCAGCAGCCAAGATATCGGTCCCCGCAGGCAGTATTTT
j_call: TRBJ2-7; cdr3_length: 13; v_call: TRBV7-9; clone_size: once; d_call: NA; cdr3_aa: CASSSAAGNEQYF; cdr3_nt: TGTGCCAGCAGCTCTGCGGCGGGGAACGAGCAGTACTTC
j_call: TRBJ1-1; cdr3_length: 16; v_call: TRBV29-1; clone_size: NA; d_call: TRBD1; cdr3_aa: CSVVVRLQGARAVAFF; cdr3_nt: TGCAGCGTTGTCGTTCGTTTGCAGGGGGCTAGGGCTGTAGCTTTCTTT
j_call: TRBJ2-1; cdr3_length: 13; v_call: TRBV19; clone_size: few; d_call: NA; cdr3_aa: CASSITFAFEQFF; cdr3_nt: TGTGCCAGTAGTATCACGTTTGCTTTTGAGCAGTTCTTC
j_call: TRBJ1-2; cdr3_length: 14; v_call: TRBV7-9; clone_size: NA; d_call: NA; cdr3_aa: CASTIRALLYGYTF; cdr3_nt: TGTGCCAGCACCATAAGGGCTCTACTCTATGGCTACACCTTC
j_call: TRBJ1-5; cdr3_length: 13; v_call: TRBV4-2; clone_size: NA; d_call: NA; cdr3_aa: CASSPRAAQPQHF; cdr3_nt: TGTGCCAGCAGCCCCAGGGCAGCTCAGCCCCAGCATTTT
j_call: TRBJ2-3; cdr3_length: 13; v_call: TRBV18; clone_size: NA; d_call: NA; cdr3_aa: CASSPGERNAQYF; cdr3_nt: TGTGCCAGCTCACCAGGAGAGAGGAACGCGCAGTATTTT
j_call: TRBJ2-7; cdr3_length: 16; v_call: TRBV7-2; clone_size: NA; d_call: NA; cdr3_aa: CASSVGTYIVLDEQYF; cdr3_nt: TGTGCCAGCAGCGTTGGAACATACATAGTCTTGGACGAGCAGTACTTC
j_call: TRBJ1-5; cdr3_length: 16; v_call: TRBV27; clone_size: few; d_call: TRBD1; cdr3_aa: CASSLRAGGIGQPQHF; cdr3_nt: TGTGCCAGCAGTTTACGGGCAGGGGGGATCGGTCAGCCCCAGCATTTT
j_call: TRBJ1-5; cdr3_length: 14; v_call: TRBV5-1; clone_size: NA; d_call: NA; cdr3_aa: CASSLLSGSQPQHF; cdr3_nt: TGCGCCAGCAGCTTGCTTTCTGGTAGTCAGCCCCAGCATTTT
j_call: TRBJ2-2; cdr3_length: 15; v_call: TRBV6-1; clone_size: once; d_call: NA; cdr3_aa: CASSPQMDRPGELFF; cdr3_nt: TGTGCCAGCAGTCCCCAAATGGACAGACCCGGGGAGCTGTTTTTT